A single sample gave rise to the 5 T cell receptor beta chains below, sequenced in a study of T cell responses to AZD1222 COVID-19 vaccine. The table came from immunoSEQ multiplex PCR; TCRdb's copy has only in-frame clones and leaves some out. This sample yields some 130,000 clones, of which about 90% are seen a single time; 1.9% belongs to the top ten. The source was peripheral blood, collected on day 0 of AZD1222 vaccination. Receptor source: an adult in good health.

This clone was observed at least ten times. This chain links TRBV5-6 with TRBJ1-5, with D unresolved. Trimming cost V 2 bases and J 9 bases, with 12 bases left between them. This CDR3 is 13 amino acids long. The V gene's germline CDR1 is SGHDT and CDR2 YYEEEE. The CDR3 coding sequence is TGTGCCAGCAGCTTTCGCGCCGCATGGCCCCAGCATTTT. This gives the protein CASSFRAAWPQHF.

A few counts support this clone. CDR3 in amino acids: CAWSVQDPKETQYF. CDR3 DNA sequence: TGTGCCTGGAGTGTACAGGACCCAAAGGAGACCCAGTACTTC. The V call is TRBV30, the J call TRBJ2-5; a possible D gene is TRBD1 (5 bases). CDR3 length: 14 amino acids. V was clipped by 0 bases and J by 5 bases, with 13 bases between them. The germline V gene encodes CDR1 GTSNPN and CDR2 SVGIG (reference sequence).

The chain combines TRBV28 with TRBJ2-7; 9 nucleotides agree with TRBD1. The CDR3 covers 15 residues. The V gene end was trimmed by 6 bases and the J gene end by 2 bases; junction bases not matched to a gene: 8. The germline V gene encodes CDR1 MDHEN and CDR2 SYDVKM. The chain's CDR3 is CASSVSGTGPYEQYF. The CDR3, as DNA: TGTGCCAGCAGCGTATCCGGGACAGGGCCCTACGAGCAGTACTTC.

Concerning this clone itself: Other DNA sequences in this sample translate to the same CDR3. The V call is TRBV12-3 or TRBV12-4, the J call TRBJ1-5; no definite D call. CDR3 size: 12 residues. V was shortened by 3 bases and J by 5 bases, with 5 bases between the two germline ends. The CDR3 nucleotides read TGTGCCAGCAGTTTTGGTGATCAGCCCCAGCATTTT. Its translation: CASSFGDQPQHF.

This clone showed up just a few times. This rearrangement joins TRBV6-5 to TRBJ1-2, with D uncertain. CDR1 is MNHEY and CDR2 is SVGAGI in the germline V gene. The CDR3 is made up of 13 amino acids. The V and J ends lost 10 bases and 1 base respectively, with 13 bases between them. The CDR3 region has the DNA TGTGCCACCAGGACGGATCTTAACTATGGCTACACCTTC. This sequence encodes CATRTDLNYGYTF.